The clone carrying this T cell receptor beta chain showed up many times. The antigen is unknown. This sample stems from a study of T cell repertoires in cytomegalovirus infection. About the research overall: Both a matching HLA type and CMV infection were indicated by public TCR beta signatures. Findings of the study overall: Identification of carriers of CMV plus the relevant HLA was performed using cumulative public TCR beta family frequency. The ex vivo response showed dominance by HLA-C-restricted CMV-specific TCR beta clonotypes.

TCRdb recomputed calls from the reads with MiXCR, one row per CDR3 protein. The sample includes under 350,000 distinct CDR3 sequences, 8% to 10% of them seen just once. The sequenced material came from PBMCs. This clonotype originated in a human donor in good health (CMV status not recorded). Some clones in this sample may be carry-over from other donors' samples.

CDR3 nucleotide sequence: TGTGCCAGCAGCTTAATAGGGGGCGGGAACATTCAGTACTTC. Translation gives CASSLIGGGNIQYF. The chain is built from TRBV7-2 and TRBJ2-4; 7 nucleotides align to TRBD1. The CDR3 length is 14 residues. J gave up 7 bases and V 2 bases, and 5 bases lay outside the gene matches. CDR1 is SGHTA, CDR2 FQGNSA, per germline.